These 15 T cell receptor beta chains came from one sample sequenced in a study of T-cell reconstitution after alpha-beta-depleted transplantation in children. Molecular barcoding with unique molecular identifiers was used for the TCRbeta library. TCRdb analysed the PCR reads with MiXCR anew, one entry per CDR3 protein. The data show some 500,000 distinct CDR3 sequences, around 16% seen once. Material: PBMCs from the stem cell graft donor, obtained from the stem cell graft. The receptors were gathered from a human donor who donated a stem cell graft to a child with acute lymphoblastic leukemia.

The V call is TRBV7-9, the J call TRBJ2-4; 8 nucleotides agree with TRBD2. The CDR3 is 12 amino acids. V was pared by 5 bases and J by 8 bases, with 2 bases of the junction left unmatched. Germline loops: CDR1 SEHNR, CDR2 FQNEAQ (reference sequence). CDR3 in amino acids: CASSPGGDIQYF. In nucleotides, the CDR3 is TGTGCCAGCAGCCCGGGGGGGGACATTCAGTACTTC.

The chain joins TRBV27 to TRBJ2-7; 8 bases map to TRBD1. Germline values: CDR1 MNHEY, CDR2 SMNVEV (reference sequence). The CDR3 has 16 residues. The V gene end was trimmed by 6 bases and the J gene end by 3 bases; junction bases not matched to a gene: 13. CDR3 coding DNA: TGTGCCAGCAGCCAGCGGACAGGGTTTTGGGGCTACGAGCAGTACTTC. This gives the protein CASSQRTGFWGYEQYF.

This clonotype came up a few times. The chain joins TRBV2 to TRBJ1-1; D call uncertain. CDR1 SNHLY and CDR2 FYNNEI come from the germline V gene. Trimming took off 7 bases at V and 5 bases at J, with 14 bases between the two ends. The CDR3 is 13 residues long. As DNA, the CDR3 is TGTGCCAGCATCGGGGTGGTGGGGACTGAAGCTTTCTTT. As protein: CASIGVVGTEAFF.

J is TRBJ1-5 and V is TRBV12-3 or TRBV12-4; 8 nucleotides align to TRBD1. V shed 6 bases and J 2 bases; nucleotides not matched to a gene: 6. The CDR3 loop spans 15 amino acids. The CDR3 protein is CASSPTGGGNQPQHF. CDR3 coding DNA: TGTGCCAGCAGCCCAACAGGGGGAGGCAATCAGCCCCAGCATTTT.

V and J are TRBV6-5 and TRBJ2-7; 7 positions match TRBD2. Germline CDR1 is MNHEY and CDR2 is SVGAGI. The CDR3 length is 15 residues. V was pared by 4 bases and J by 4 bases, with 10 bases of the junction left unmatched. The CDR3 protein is CASSFSATGGYEQYF. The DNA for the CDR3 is TGTGCCAGCAGTTTCAGTGCGACGGGAGGATACGAGCAGTACTTC.

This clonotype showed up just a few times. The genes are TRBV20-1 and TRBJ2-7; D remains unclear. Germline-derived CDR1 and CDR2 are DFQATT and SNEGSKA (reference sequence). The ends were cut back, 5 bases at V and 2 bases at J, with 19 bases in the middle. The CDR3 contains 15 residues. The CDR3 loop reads CSARRSEEITYEQYF. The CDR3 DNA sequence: TGCAGTGCTCGAAGGAGTGAGGAGATAACCTACGAGCAGTACTTC.

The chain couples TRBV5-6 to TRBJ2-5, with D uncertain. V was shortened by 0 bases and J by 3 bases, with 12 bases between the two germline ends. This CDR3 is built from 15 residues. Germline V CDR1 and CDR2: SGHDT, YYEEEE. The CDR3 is CASSLVWAAEETQYF. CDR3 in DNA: TGTGCCAGCAGCTTGGTTTGGGCAGCTGAAGAGACCCAGTACTTC. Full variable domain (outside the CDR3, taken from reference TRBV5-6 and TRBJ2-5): DAGVTQSPTHLIKTRGQQVTLRCSPKSGHDTVSWYQQALGQGPQFIFQYYEEEERQRGNFPDRFSGHQFPNYSSELNVNALLLGDSALYLCASSLVWAAEETQYFGPGTRLLVL.

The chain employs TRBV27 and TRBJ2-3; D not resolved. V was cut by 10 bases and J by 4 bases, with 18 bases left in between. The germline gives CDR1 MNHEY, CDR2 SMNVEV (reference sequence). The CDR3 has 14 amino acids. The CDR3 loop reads CATCSRWRADTQYF. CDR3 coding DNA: TGTGCCACCTGTTCGCGTTGGCGCGCAGATACGCAGTATTTT.

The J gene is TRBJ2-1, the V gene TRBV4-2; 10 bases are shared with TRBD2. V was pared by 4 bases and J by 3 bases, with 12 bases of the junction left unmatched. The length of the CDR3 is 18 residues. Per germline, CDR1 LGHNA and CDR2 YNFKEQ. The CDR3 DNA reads TGTGCCAGCAGCCCAGGCTCATGGACTAGCGGAAGCTACAATGAGCAGTTCTTC. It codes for CASSPGSWTSGSYNEQFF.

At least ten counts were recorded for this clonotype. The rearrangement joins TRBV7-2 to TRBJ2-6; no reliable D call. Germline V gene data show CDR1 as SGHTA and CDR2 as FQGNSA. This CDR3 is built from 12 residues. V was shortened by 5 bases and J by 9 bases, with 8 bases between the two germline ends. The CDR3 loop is CASSPSVNVLTF. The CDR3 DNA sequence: TGTGCCAGCAGCCCTTCGGTCAACGTCCTGACTTTC.

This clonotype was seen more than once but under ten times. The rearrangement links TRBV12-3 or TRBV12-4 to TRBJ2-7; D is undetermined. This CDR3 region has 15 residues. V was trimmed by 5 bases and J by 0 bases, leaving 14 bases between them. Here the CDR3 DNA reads TGTGCCAGCAGTCCTTGGGTATCTTCCTCCTACGAGCAGTACTTC. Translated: CASSPWVSSSYEQYF.

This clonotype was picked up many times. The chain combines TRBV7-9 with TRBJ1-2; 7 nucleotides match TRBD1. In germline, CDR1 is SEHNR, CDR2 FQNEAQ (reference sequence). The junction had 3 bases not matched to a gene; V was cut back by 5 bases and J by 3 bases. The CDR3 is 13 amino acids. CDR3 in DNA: TGTGCCAGCAGCCGGGACAGCTACTATGGCTACACCTTC. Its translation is CASSRDSYYGYTF.

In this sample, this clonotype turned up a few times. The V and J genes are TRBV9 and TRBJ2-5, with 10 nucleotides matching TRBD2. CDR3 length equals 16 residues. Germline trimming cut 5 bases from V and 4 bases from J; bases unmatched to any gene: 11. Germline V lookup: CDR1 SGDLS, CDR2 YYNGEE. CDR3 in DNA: TGTGCCAGCAGTGCCTCTAGCGGGAGTGGGGGAGAGACCCAGTACTTC. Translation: CASSASSGSGGETQYF.

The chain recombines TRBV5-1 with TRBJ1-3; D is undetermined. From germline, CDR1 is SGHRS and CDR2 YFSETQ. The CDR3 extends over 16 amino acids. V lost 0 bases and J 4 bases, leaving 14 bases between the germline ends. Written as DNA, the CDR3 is TGCGCCAGCAGCTTGGGATCTTCACTCCTCGGAAACACCATATATTTT. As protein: CASSLGSSLLGNTIYF.

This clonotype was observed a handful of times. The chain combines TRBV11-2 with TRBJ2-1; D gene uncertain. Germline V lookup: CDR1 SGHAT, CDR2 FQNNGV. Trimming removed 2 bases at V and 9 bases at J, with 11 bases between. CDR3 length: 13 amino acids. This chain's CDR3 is CASSLMSRSEQFF. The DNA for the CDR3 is TGTGCCAGCAGCTTAATGTCGCGTTCTGAGCAGTTCTTC.